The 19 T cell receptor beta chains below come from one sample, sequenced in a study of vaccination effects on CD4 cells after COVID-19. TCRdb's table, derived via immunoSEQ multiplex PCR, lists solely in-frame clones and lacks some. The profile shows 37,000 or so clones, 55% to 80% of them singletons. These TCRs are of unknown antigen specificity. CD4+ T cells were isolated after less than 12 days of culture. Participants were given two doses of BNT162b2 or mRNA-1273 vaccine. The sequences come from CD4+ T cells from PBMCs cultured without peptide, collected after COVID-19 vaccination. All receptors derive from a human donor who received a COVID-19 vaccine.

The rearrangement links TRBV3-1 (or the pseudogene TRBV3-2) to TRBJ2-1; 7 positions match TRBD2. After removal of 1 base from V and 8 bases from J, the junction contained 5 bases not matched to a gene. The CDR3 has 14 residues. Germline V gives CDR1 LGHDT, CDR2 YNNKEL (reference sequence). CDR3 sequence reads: CASSQGGGTDEQFF. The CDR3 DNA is TGTGCCAGCAGCCAAGGCGGGGGAACGGATGAGCAGTTCTTC.

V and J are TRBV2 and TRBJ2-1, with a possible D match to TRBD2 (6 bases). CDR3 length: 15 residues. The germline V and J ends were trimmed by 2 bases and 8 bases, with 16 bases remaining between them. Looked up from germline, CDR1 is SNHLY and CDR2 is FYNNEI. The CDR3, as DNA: TGTGCCAGCAGTGAATTGGAGGGCAATAGTCATGAGCAGTTCTTC. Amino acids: CASSELEGNSHEQFF.

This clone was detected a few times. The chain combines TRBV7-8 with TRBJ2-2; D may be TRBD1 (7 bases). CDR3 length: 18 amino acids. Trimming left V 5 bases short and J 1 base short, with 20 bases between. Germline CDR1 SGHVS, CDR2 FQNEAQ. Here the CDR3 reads CASSPMRRGLGNTGELFF. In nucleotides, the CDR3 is TGTGCCAGCAGCCCAATGCGGAGGGGGCTTGGGAACACCGGGGAGCTGTTTTTT.

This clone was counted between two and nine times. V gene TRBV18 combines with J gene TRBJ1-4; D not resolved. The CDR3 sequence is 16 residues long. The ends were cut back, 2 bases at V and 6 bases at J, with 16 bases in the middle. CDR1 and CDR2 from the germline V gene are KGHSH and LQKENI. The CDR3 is CASSPRGSRRDEKLFF. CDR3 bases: TGTGCCAGCTCACCAAGAGGGAGCAGGAGGGATGAAAAACTGTTTTTT.

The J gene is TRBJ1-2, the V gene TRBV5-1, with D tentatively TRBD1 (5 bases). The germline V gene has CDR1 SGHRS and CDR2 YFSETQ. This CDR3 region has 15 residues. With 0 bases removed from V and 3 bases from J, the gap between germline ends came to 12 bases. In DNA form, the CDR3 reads TGCGCCAGCAGCTTGGGTGGGGCAGGTGACTATGGCTACACCTTC. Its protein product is CASSLGGAGDYGYTF.

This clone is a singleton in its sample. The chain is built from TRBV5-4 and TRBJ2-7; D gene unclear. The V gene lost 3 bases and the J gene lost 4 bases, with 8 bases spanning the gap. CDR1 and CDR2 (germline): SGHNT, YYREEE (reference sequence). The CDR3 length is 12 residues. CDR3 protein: CASSYQAYEQYF. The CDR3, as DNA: TGTGCCAGCAGCTATCAGGCTTACGAGCAGTACTTC.

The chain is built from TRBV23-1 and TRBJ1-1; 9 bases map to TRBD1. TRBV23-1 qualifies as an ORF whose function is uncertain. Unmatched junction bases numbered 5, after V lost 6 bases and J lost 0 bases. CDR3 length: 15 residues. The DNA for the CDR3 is TGCGCCAGCAGCGAAGGACAGGGGCTGAACACTGAAGCTTTCTTT. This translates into CASSEGQGLNTEAFF.

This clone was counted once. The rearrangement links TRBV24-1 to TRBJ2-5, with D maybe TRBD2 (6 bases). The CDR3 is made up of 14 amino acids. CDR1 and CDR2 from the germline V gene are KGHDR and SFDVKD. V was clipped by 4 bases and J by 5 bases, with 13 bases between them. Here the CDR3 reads CATSDGGVVETQYF. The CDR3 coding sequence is TGTGCCACCAGTGACGGGGGAGTCGTGGAGACCCAGTACTTC.

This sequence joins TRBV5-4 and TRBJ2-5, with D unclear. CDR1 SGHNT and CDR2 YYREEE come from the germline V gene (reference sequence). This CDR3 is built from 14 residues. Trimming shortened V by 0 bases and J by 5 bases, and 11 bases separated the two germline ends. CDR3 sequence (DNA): TGTGCCAGCAGCTTGGCCAAGGGCGGCGAGACCCAGTACTTC. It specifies CASSLAKGGETQYF.

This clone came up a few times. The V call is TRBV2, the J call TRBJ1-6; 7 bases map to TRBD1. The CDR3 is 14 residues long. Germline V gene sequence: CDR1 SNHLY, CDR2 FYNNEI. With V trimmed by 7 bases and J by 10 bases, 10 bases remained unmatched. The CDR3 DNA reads TGTGCCAGCACGAAGGGGGCTTTAGGATCACCCCTCCACTTT. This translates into CASTKGALGSPLHF.

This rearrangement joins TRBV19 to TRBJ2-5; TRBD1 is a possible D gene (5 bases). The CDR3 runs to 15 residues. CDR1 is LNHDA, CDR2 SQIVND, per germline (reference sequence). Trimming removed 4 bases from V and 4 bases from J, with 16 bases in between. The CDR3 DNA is TGTGCCAGTAGTACCTGGTCAGGGTCCGGAGAGACCCAGTACTTC. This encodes CASSTWSGSGETQYF.

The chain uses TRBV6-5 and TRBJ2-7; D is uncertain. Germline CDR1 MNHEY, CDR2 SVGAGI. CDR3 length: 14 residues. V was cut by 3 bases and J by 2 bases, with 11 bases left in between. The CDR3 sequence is CASSYSSSTYEQYF. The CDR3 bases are TGTGCCAGCAGTTATAGTAGTTCAACCTACGAGCAGTACTTC.

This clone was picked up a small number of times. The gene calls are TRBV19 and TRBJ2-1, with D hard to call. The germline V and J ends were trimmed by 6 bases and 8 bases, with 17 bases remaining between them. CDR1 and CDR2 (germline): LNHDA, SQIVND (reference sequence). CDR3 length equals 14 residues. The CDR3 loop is CASSRRPQSHEQFF. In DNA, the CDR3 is TGTGCCAGTAGCCGAAGGCCCCAGTCCCATGAGCAGTTCTTC.

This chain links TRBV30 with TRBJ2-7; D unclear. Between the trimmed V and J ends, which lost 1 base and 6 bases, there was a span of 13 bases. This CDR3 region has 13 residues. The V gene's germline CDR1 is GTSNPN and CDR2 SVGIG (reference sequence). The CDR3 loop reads CAWSAVPSGEQYF. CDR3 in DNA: TGTGCCTGGAGTGCAGTCCCATCGGGCGAGCAGTACTTC.

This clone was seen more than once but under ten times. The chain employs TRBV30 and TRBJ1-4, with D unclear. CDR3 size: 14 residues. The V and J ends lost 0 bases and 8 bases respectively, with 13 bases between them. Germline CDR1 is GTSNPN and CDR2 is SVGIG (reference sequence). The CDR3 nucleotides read TGTGCCTGGAGTGTAGGGAGGAAACCAGAAAAACTGTTTTTT. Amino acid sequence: CAWSVGRKPEKLFF. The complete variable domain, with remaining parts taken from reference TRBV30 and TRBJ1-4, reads SQTIHQWPATLVQPVGSPLSLECTVEGTSNPNLYWYRQAAGRGLQLLFYSVGIGQISSEVPQNLSASRPQDRQFILSSKKLLLSDSGFYLCAWSVGRKPEKLFFGSGTQLSVL.

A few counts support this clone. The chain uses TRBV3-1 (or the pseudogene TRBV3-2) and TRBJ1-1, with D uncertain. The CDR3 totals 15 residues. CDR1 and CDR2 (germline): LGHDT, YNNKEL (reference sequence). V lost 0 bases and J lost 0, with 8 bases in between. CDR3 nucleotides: TGTGCCAGCAGCCAAGATTACAGAATGAACACTGAAGCTTTCTTT. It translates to CASSQDYRMNTEAFF.

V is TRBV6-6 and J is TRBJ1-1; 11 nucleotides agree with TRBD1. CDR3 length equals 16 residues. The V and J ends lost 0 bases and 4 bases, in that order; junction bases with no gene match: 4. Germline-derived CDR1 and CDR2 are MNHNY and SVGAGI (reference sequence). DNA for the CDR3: TGTGCCAGCAGTTACTCGAGAGGGACAGGGGGCACTGAAGCTTTCTTT. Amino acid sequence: CASSYSRGTGGTEAFF.

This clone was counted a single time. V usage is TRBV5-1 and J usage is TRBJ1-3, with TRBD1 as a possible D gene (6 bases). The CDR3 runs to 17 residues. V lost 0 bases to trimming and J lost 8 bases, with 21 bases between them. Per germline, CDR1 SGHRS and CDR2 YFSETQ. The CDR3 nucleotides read TGCGCCAGCAGCTTGGGCACAGGGAGTGGGACTGTGGACACCATATATTTT. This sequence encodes CASSLGTGSGTVDTIYF.

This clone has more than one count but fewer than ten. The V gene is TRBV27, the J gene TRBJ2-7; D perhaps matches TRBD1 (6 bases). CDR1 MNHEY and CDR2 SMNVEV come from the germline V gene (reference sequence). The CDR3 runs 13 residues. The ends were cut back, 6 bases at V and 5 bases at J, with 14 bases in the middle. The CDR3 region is CASSSYRENEQYF. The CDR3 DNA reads TGTGCCAGCAGCTCCTACAGGGAAAACGAGCAGTACTTC.